Given below is one T cell receptor beta chain in context. Its antigen is as yet unknown. This sample is part of a study of cytomegalovirus exposure and HLA in healthy donors. Overall study: Among the 398 genotyped donors, 70% to 85% were placed in the Caucasian-associated ancestry cluster.

The PCR made use of 60 Vbeta and 13 Jbeta primers. Generated by immunoSEQ multiplex PCR, the TCRdb table keeps only in-frame clones and is missing some. The profile shows about 160,000 clones, over 75% of them singletons. Germline V gives CDR1 MNHEY, CDR2 SVGAGI. The CDR3 runs to 15 residues. Trimming stripped 11 bases from V and 0 bases from J, with 14 bases between. General study results and limits: With later analysis, a missense DCLRE1C variant became linked to TCR beta V- and J-gene trimming. CMV serostatus alone was available as immune exposure information.

The sequence came from a man aged 50-59 years in good health and CMV-seropositive. Sequences were obtained from PBMCs. The chain carries TRBV6-5 and TRBJ1-6; D not certain. CDR3 residues: CAAGGLSSYNSPLHF. In DNA, the CDR3 is TGTGCCGCCGGAGGGCTGAGCTCCTATAATTCACCCCTCCACTTT.